This TCR beta chain stems from a study of blood T cell repertoires in COVID-19. Data came from immunoSEQ multiplex PCR; TCRdb stores just in-frame clones and leaves some out. The sample records 220,000 or so clones, 70% to 90% being singletons. This clonotype was sampled from a woman aged 50 to 65 with acute COVID-19. Sequenced material: PBMCs or T cells enriched from blood (not recorded which).

The CDR3 DNA sequence: TGTGCCAGCAGTCCAAGAGCGGGAGCGAACACCGGGGAGCTGTTTTTT. It codes for CASSPRAGANTGELFF. The rearrangement joins TRBV7-3 to TRBJ2-2; 8 bases line up with TRBD2. Looked up from germline, CDR1 is SGHTA and CDR2 is FQGTGA. The CDR3 extends over 16 amino acids. Trimming at V came to 6 bases and at J to 0 bases, leaving 6 bases not matched to a gene.